One and the same sample provided the 8 T cell receptor beta chains below, sequenced in a study of monozygotic twins with inflammatory bowel disease. TCRdb re-analyzed the 5' RACE reads; it lists each CDR3 protein once, without DNA. The sample totals approximately 400,000 distinct CDR3 sequences; its top ten clones hold 2% to 2.5%. Input material: blood. These receptors were obtained from a human donor with ulcerative colitis or Crohn's disease, or a healthy co-twin of an affected twin (not recorded which).

The V gene is TRBV12-3 or TRBV12-4, the J gene TRBJ1-5; TCRdb reports TRBD1, a call that lacks DNA to check it against. This CDR3 comprises 15 residues. CDR3 loop: CASSPRQGINQPQHF.

The gene calls are TRBV5-1 and TRBJ2-3; TCRdb calls TRBD2, which cannot be checked without DNA. Germline V gene sequence: CDR1 SGHRS, CDR2 YFSETQ. The CDR3 contains 16 residues. CDR3 in amino acids: CASSWALAGITDTQYF.

This sequence joins TRBV2 and TRBJ2-1; TCRdb picks TRBD1, but there is no DNA to check that call. From germline, CDR1 is SNHLY and CDR2 FYNNEI. The CDR3 contains 12 residues. The chain's CDR3 is CASRAGGEEQFF.

The CDR3 protein is CASSLRTSGGALYEQYF. This sequence joins TRBV27 and TRBJ2-7; no DNA is available, so the TRBD2 call from TCRdb remains unchecked. Germline V gene lookup returns CDR1 MNHEY and CDR2 SMNVEV (reference sequence). The CDR3 sequence is 17 residues long.

The gene calls are TRBV24-1 and TRBJ2-1. This CDR3 is 13 amino acids long. CDR1 and CDR2 from the germline V gene are KGHDR and SFDVKD. This CDR3 reads CATSDFWVGEQFF.

The chain couples TRBV19 to TRBJ2-1; TCRdb's D call of TRBD1 is untestable without DNA. This CDR3 has 14 amino acids. Germline values: CDR1 LNHDA, CDR2 SQIVND (reference sequence). The CDR3 region is CASSPGTGYDEQFF.

This sequence joins TRBV7-2 and TRBJ1-6. In germline, CDR1 is SGHTA, CDR2 FQGNSA. The CDR3 loop spans 13 amino acids. CDR3: CASSLARESPLHF.

V and J are TRBV9 and TRBJ2-1; the TCRdb D gene call, TRBD2, has no DNA to confirm it. CDR1 is SGDLS, CDR2 YYNGEE, per germline. The CDR3 covers 15 residues. CDR3 sequence reads: CASNPTGEENNEQFF.